This T cell receptor beta chain was observed in a study of T cells in Graves' hyperthyroidism and ophthalmopathy. CDR3 length: 15 amino acids. CDR1 is MNHNS, CDR2 SASEGT, per germline. V was pared by 1 base and J by 5 bases, with 12 bases between. This clonotype has at least ten counts. Researchers amplified the TCR beta CDR3 regions from RNA transcripts. First-round RT-PCR with HTBI primers amplified the TCR CDR3 region. TCRdb fed the multiplex PCR reads into MiXCR, producing one record per CDR3 protein. The sample lists 640,000 or so distinct CDR3 sequences, more than 13% occurring once. This chain connects TRBV6-1 to TRBJ2-1; the D gene is possibly TRBD1 (5 bases). The source is a woman younger than 35 with Graves' ophthalmopathy. Sequencing was performed on blood. The CDR3 here is CASSEVGDSHNEQFF. The CDR3 DNA sequence: TGTGCCAGCAGTGAAGTTGGTGACAGTCACAATGAGCAGTTCTTC.